The clone carrying this T cell receptor beta chain showed up just a few times. Its antigen is unidentified. TCRdb re-called the 5' RACE reads through MiXCR, storing one row per CDR3 protein. The sample includes approximately 620,000 distinct CDR3 sequences, approximately 9% of them seen just once. This sample was included in a study of identical twins. General study points: A partial confounding effect on zero-insertion analyses could come from invariant MAIT and iNKT cells. Weaker excess sharing between twins was seen in beta out-of-frame sequences.

Another study also made use of these data, one on yellow fever vaccine responses in identical twins.

The receptor comes from a woman aged 18-35 years in good health. The sequenced material came from PBMCs.

Written as DNA, the CDR3 is TGTGCCAGCAGCCAACCTTTCAGGGACACCGGGGAGCTGTTTTTT. This sequence encodes CASSQPFRDTGELFF. This chain joins TRBV3-1 and TRBJ2-2, with D possibly matching TRBD1 (5 bases). Germline V gene lookup returns CDR1 LGHDT and CDR2 YNNKEL (reference sequence). The CDR3 has 15 amino acids. V was cut by 2 bases and J by 3 bases, with 10 bases left in between.